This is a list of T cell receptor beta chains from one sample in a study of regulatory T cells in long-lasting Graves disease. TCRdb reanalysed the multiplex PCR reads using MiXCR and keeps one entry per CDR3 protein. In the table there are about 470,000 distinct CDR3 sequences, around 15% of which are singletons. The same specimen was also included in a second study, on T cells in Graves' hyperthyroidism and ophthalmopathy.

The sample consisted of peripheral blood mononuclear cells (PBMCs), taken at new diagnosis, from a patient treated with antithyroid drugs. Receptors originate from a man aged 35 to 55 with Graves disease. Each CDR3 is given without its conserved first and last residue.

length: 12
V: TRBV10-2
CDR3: ASSDLASVGSQY

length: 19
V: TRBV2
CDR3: ASSDIAPLREFRSFSYEQY

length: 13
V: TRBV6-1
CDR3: ASRTGLAGGYEQY

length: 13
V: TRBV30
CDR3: AWSGGRAVTDTQY

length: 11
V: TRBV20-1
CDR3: SATRQGMNEQF

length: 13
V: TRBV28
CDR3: ASSFFGVSYNEQF

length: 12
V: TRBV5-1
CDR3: ASSLELAGAEQY

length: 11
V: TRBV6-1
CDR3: ASLRTGEETQY

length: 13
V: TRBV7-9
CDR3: ASSLETSGDNEQF

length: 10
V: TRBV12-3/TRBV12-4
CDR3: ASSLGGAAQH

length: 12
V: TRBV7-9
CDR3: ASTSSLGRKTQY

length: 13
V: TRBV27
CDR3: ASSLFGTNNSPLH

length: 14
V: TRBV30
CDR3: AWSVVKGGDTDTQY

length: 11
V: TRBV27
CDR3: ASSYRILYEQF

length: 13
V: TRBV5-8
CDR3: ASSLAAGLAYEQY

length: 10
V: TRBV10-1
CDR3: APPGPNNEQF

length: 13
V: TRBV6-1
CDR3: ASSEALTGRDGYT

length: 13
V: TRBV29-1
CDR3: SISLAGIAKNIQY

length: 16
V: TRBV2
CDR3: ASRKLGTGGGGTDTQY

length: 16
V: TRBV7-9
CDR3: ASSPRRDRGAGANVLT

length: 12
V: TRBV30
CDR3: AWSLGLGDNEQF

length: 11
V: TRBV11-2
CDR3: ASSLDRDYGYT

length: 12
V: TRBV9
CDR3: ASSVGWGPETQY

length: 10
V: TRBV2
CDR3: ASGGGLGELF

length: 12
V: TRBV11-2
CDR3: AWSWLAGADTQY

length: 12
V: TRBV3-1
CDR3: ASSQGRVREPQH

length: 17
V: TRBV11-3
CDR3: ASSQPIGRGLSSYNEQF

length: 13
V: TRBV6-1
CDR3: ASSDLSGSPYEQY

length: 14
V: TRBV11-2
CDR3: ASSFDLSGRTYEQY